A selection of T cell receptor beta chains follows, all from one sample in a study of blood T cell repertoires in COVID-19. Sequenced by immunoSEQ multiplex PCR; TCRdb stores in-frame clones only, minus some. This table has a few hundred thousand clones, roughly 85% appearing once. Material: peripheral blood. Source of these receptors: a human donor in a cohort sampled during active COVID-19. CDR3s include the opening cysteine and the closing phenylalanine or tryptophan. Fields, in order: V gene, CDR3 length, J gene, CDR3 protein.

v_gene: TRBV24-1; len: 13; j_gene: TRBJ2-2; CDR3aa: CATKGSGTGELFF
v_gene: TRBV2; len: 12; j_gene: TRBJ1-2; CDR3aa: CAIKQGTVGYTF
v_gene: TRBV5-1; len: 18; j_gene: TRBJ1-1; CDR3aa: CASSLLSSADKLNTEAFF
v_gene: TRBV6-5; len: 16; j_gene: TRBJ2-3; CDR3aa: CASSSRQGLGSDTQYF
v_gene: TRBV10-3; len: 16; j_gene: TRBJ2-2; CDR3aa: CAIRAGGTTNTGELFF
v_gene: TRBV30; len: 14; j_gene: TRBJ1-1; CDR3aa: CAWSVDGVSTEAFF
v_gene: TRBV7-2; len: 14; j_gene: TRBJ2-7; CDR3aa: CASSPQGTSYEQYF
v_gene: TRBV11-3; len: 13; j_gene: TRBJ2-5; CDR3aa: CASSPGVGETQYF
v_gene: TRBV15; len: 14; j_gene: TRBJ1-1; CDR3aa: CATSRGPGTPEAFF
v_gene: TRBV2; len: 13; j_gene: TRBJ2-2; CDR3aa: CASKGRVAGELFF
v_gene: TRBV10-2; len: 14; j_gene: TRBJ1-1; CDR3aa: CASSGTDWYTEAFF
v_gene: TRBV6-5; len: 13; j_gene: TRBJ2-2; CDR3aa: CATTAPGTGELFF
v_gene: TRBV5-1; len: 12; j_gene: TRBJ2-2; CDR3aa: CASARGTGELFF
v_gene: TRBV3-1/TRBV3-2; len: 16; j_gene: TRBJ2-1; CDR3aa: CASSHRSAGRYNEQFF
v_gene: TRBV19; len: 15; j_gene: TRBJ1-6; CDR3aa: CASSILSGVGSPLHF
v_gene: TRBV7-8; len: 14; j_gene: TRBJ1-1; CDR3aa: CASSLGAGNTEAFF